Listed below are T cell receptor beta chains from one sample, sequenced in a study of identical twins. In TCRdb, the 5' RACE reads were re-called with MiXCR into one record per CDR3 protein. The table shows 400,000 to 500,000 distinct CDR3 sequences, with around 15% occurring only once. These data were also reused for a study on yellow fever vaccine responses in identical twins.

The sequencing input was CD4+ T cells sorted from blood. Every receptor here comes from a woman in her late teens or twenties in good health. Each CDR3 is given without its conserved first and last residue. The order of the fields is V gene, J gene, CDR3 protein.

V: TRBV9
J: TRBJ2-7
CDR3: ASSVGPGGGTFGTPASSYEQY

V: TRBV2
J: TRBJ2-1
CDR3: ASSDRGYRNEQF

V: TRBV6-4
J: TRBJ2-3
CDR3: ASSPSSGWTDTQY

V: TRBV7-2
J: TRBJ1-6
CDR3: ASSLNRVNSPLH

V: TRBV10-2
J: TRBJ2-1
CDR3: ASSGTSGSLSSYNEQF

V: TRBV2
J: TRBJ2-7
CDR3: ASSEGLVSYEQY

V: TRBV12-3/TRBV12-4
J: TRBJ2-7
CDR3: ASSLRDNPWYEQY

V: TRBV4-1
J: TRBJ2-1
CDR3: ASSYPGTSYNEQF

V: TRBV27
J: TRBJ1-2
CDR3: ASSPTAPKGYT

V: TRBV20-1
J: TRBJ2-7
CDR3: SARNFRDGNYEQY

V: TRBV19
J: TRBJ2-7
CDR3: ASSRTEISYEQY

V: TRBV19
J: TRBJ2-7
CDR3: ATGQGAYEQY

V: TRBV5-1
J: TRBJ2-2
CDR3: ASSPTSAGGIGELF

V: TRBV6-2/TRBV6-3
J: TRBJ2-1
CDR3: ASSQSDSSGQF

V: TRBV7-9
J: TRBJ1-1
CDR3: ASSLQGVDTEAF